This TCR beta chain was recovered during a study of blood T cell repertoires in COVID-19. Background on the study: PBMCs, B-cell-depleted T cells, or T cells were the source of the cDNA or gDNA that made up the material.

Data came from immunoSEQ multiplex PCR; TCRdb stores just in-frame clones and leaves some out. The sample holds approximately 170,000 clones, roughly 70% seen once. Trimming cost V 0 bases and J 5 bases; bases outside gene matches: 10. This CDR3 is built from 17 residues. CDR1 is MGHRA, CDR2 YSYEKL, per germline. The sequenced sample was peripheral blood. The origin of this receptor is a woman at least 80 years old with acute or convalescent COVID-19. The chain is built from TRBV4-1 and TRBJ2-3; TRBD2 matches at 8 bases. The CDR3 DNA reads TGCGCCAGCAGCCAAGATCTGGCGGGAGGCCGAGGAGATACGCAGTATTTT. This gives the protein CASSQDLAGGRGDTQYF.